Listed below are T cell receptor beta chains from one sample, sequenced in a study of T cell repertoires in cytomegalovirus infection. The antigens these receptors bind are not known. TCRdb reanalysed the reads using MiXCR and keeps one entry per CDR3 protein. Of approximately 600,000 distinct CDR3 sequences in the sample, 35% to 50% were seen once. Sample: cultured PBMCs, taken from culture after CMV antigen stimulation. The receptors were sampled from a human donor in good health (CMV status not recorded). Some clones in this sample may be carry-over from other donors' samples. Each CDR3 is given with its conserved first and last residue. The order of the fields is J gene, D gene, V gene, clone size, CDR3 DNA, CDR3 protein. D genes are given only for firm matches. For some rows the clone size is stated as once, few or many, or as a class when expanded; others skip it.

TRBJ1-1 | . | TRBV4-1 | few | TGCGCCAGCAGCCTCCCCTGGGGACGGGGAACTGAAGCTTTCTTT | CASSLPWGRGTEAFF
TRBJ2-3 | TRBD1 | TRBV6-2/TRBV6-3 | . | TGTGCCAGCAGTTACTCGGACAGGGGAGATACGCAGTATTTT | CASSYSDRGDTQYF
TRBJ1-2 | . | TRBV7-2 | few | TGTGCCAGCAGCTTAAAGCCAGGTCCTTATGGCTACACCTTC | CASSLKPGPYGYTF
TRBJ1-5 | TRBD1 | TRBV6-6 | . | TGTGCCAGCAGTGGACAGGGGCGGGATCAGCCCCAGCATTTT | CASSGQGRDQPQHF
TRBJ1-1 | TRBD1 | TRBV7-4 | . | TGTGCCAGCAGTCCGAGACAGGGAAACAGGAACACTGAAGCTTTCTTT | CASSPRQGNRNTEAFF
TRBJ2-3 | TRBD2 | TRBV12-3/TRBV12-4 | . | TGTGCCAGCAGTCGGTTGGGGCGGGGGGGCACAGATACGCAGTATTTT | CASSRLGRGGTDTQYF
TRBJ2-5 | . | TRBV20-1 | . | TGCAGTGTCGGCCTAGGGGGTGAGACCCAGTACTTC | CSVGLGGETQYF
TRBJ2-7 | TRBD2 | TRBV7-2 | few | TGTGCCAGCAGCACGACTAGCGGGGTCCTGGAGCAGTACTTC | CASSTTSGVLEQYF
TRBJ2-6 | . | TRBV12-3/TRBV12-4 | . | TGTGCCAGCAGTTTAATCCGTGCCAGCTCTGGGGCCAACGTCCTGACTTTC | CASSLIRASSGANVLTF
TRBJ1-2 | . | TRBV6-6 | . | TGTGCCAGCAGCCTTGGGACCTCCTCCTATGGCTACACCTTC | CASSLGTSSYGYTF
TRBJ2-7 | TRBD2 | TRBV27 | once | TGTGCCAGCATAGCGGGAGGGGTACGCGGCGAGCAGTACTTC | CASIAGGVRGEQYF
TRBJ2-1 | . | TRBV7-9 | once | TGTGCCAGCAGCTTAGCTCAGGGGATGAGAAATGAGCAGTTCTTC | CASSLAQGMRNEQFF
TRBJ1-2 | . | TRBV7-2 | . | TGTGCCAGCAGCTTCTACTATGGCTACACCTTC | CASSFYYGYTF
TRBJ2-5 | TRBD2 | TRBV11-2 | . | TGTGCCAGCAGCTTAGATCGACTAGCGGGAGTGGAGACCCAGTACTTC | CASSLDRLAGVETQYF
TRBJ1-6 | . | TRBV20-1 | . | TGCAGTGCTGGACAGAGCTATAATTCACCCCTCCACTTT | CSAGQSYNSPLHF
TRBJ2-7 | TRBD2 | TRBV27 | few | TGTGCCAGCAGTGTCCTAACTAGCGGGAGGGCAGGCGAGCAGTACTTC | CASSVLTSGRAGEQYF
TRBJ1-2 | TRBD1 | TRBV29-1 | . | TGCAGCGTTACGACGACAGGGGCTGATGGCTACACCTTC | CSVTTTGADGYTF
TRBJ1-1 | . | TRBV7-2 | . | TGTGCCAGCAGCTTTAACCCGGGACTAAGAAACACTGAAGCTTTCTTT | CASSFNPGLRNTEAFF
TRBJ1-4 | . | TRBV4-1 | . | TGCGCCAGCAGCCAAGGACAGAATGAAAAACTGTTTTTT | CASSQGQNEKLFF
TRBJ2-7 | . | TRBV23-1 | few | TGCGCCAGCAGTCAATCGGAGACCTACGAGCAGTACTTC | CASSQSETYEQYF
TRBJ2-7 | . | TRBV18 | once | TGTGCCAGCTCACCACGAAGGACAGTTTACGAGCAGTACTTC | CASSPRRTVYEQYF
TRBJ2-5 | . | TRBV7-8 | few | TGTGCCAGCAGCTTAGGAGCTCGCGAGACCCAGTACTTC | CASSLGARETQYF
TRBJ2-5 | . | TRBV11-2 | . | TGTGCCAGCAGCGCCCCGGGGGGCGGGGAGACCCAGTACTTC | CASSAPGGGETQYF
TRBJ2-3 | . | TRBV15 | . | TGTGCCACCAGCAGAGTTCTGGGGCAAGGAGATACGCAGTATTTT | CATSRVLGQGDTQYF
TRBJ1-5 | TRBD1 | TRBV20-1 | . | TGCAGTGCAGACAGGACAGGGGGTTATAGCAATCAGCCCCAGCATTTT | CSADRTGGYSNQPQHF
TRBJ1-3 | TRBD1 | TRBV7-9 | . | TGTGCCAGCAGCTCAACTTTCGCAGACAGGGGGCAACGAAACACCATATATTTT | CASSSTFADRGQRNTIYF
TRBJ2-1 | . | TRBV15 | . | TGTGCCACCAGCAGAGATACTCGGGGGAACAATGAGCAGTTCTTC | CATSRDTRGNNEQFF
TRBJ2-7 | . | TRBV28 | . | TGTGCCATCAACAGGGTAGGGGCGATTTACGAGCAGTACTTC | CAINRVGAIYEQYF
TRBJ1-1 | TRBD1 | TRBV6-8 | . | TGTGCCAGCAGGACCCAGGGGGTAGGCACTGAAGCTTTCTTT | CASRTQGVGTEAFF
TRBJ1-3 | . | TRBV3-1 | . | TGTGCCAGCAGCCACGGTGGGGGTGGAAACACCATATATTTT | CASSHGGGGNTIYF
TRBJ2-1 | . | TRBV20-1 | . | TGCAGCTTAATGGGCAATGAGCAGTTCTTC | CSLMGNEQFF
TRBJ1-4 | . | TRBV20-1 | . | TGCAGCACATCCACAGGGTTGGGGCTTAATGAAAAACTGTTTTTT | CSTSTGLGLNEKLFF
TRBJ1-1 | . | TRBV15 | . | TGTGCCACCAGCAGAGATTTAAGGGATAAAGGGAACACTGAAGCTTTCTTT | CATSRDLRDKGNTEAFF